Reported below is one TCR beta chain. Its antigen is still unknown. Measured with immunoSEQ multiplex PCR; TCRdb has only the in-frame clones, and not every one. This table has 20,000 to 25,000 clones, roughly 69% appearing once. The data are from a study of CD4 T cells in relation to SARS-CoV-2 and coronaviruses. Study overall: PBMCs were cultured with antigen for over 8 days before TCR beta sequencing.

The V gene's germline CDR1 is SGDLS and CDR2 YYNGEE. The CDR3 runs 15 residues. Trimming removed 4 bases from V and 1 base from J; junction bases left unmatched: 6. Study results and caveats: This crossreactivity analysis covered spike protein alone, no other viral proteins.

Before the COVID-19 pandemic, during about 2011-2018, CD4+ T cells were taken from unexposed donors. The cells were cultured for under twelve days before CD4+ T cells were isolated. Cells permitting, SARS-CoV-2 S/N and four cold-coronavirus spikes were tested on unexposed-donor CD4+ T cells. PBMCs were plated at around 2.1 million per well in IL-2-containing medium. Material: CD4+ T cells from PBMCs, cultured in vitro. This chain connects TRBV9 to TRBJ2-3; TRBD1 matches at 7 bases. The receptor comes from a human donor in good health. The CDR3 spells CASSPQGRGTDTQYF. The CDR3, as DNA: TGTGCCAGCAGCCCACAGGGGCGCGGCACAGATACGCAGTATTTT.